These T cell receptor beta chains were read from a single sample in a study of blood T cells in healthy people across ages. One entry per CDR3 protein, called by TCRdb with MiXCR from the 5' RACE reads. The sample lists about 1.7 million distinct CDR3 sequences, 28% occurring once. Sequencing used blood. These TCRs come from a woman younger than 45 in good health. The CDR3 runs from the conserved cysteine through the conserved F or W. Each record gives: J gene, V gene, D gene, clone size, CDR3 DNA, CDR3 protein. A D gene is named only where the DNA matches it firmly. Not every row has a clone size; where given, it reads once, few, many or a size class.

TRBJ2-3,TRBV12-3/TRBV12-4,.,.,TGTGCCAGCAGTATCGGCCACACAGATACGGAGTATTTT,CASSIGHTDTEYF
TRBJ2-1,TRBV20-1,.,once,TGCAGTACTAGCAGTCAGGGTGGGGATGAGCAGTTCTTC,CSTSSQGGDEQFF
TRBJ2-5,TRBV3-1,TRBD1,.,TGTGCCAGCAGCCAAACGACAGGGGGCGAGACCCAGTACTTC,CASSQTTGGETQYF
TRBJ2-1,TRBV9,TRBD2,.,TGTGCCAGCAGTATCAGGGGGCCCCCCGTGACCGGGACTAGCGGGAGAGGGGCGTATGAGCAGTTCTTC,CASSIRGPPVTGTSGRGAYEQFF
TRBJ2-2,TRBV7-6,TRBD2,once,TGTGCCAGCAGCCCTCGGACTAGCGATGACGGGGAGCTGTTTTTT,CASSPRTSDDGELFF
TRBJ2-7,TRBV7-6,.,many,TGTGCCAGCAGCTCGTCTACTAACTCCTACGAGCAGTACTTC,CASSSSTNSYEQYF
TRBJ2-5,TRBV18,.,few,TGCGCCAGCTCACCATATACAGGGGCCGGGAGTTCCGGGGACCAGTACTTC,CASSPYTGAGSSGDQYF
TRBJ1-2,TRBV14,TRBD1,.,TGTGCCAGCAGCGAAGAGGACAGGGATGCGGGCTATGGCTGCACCTTC,CASSEEDRDAGYGCTF
TRBJ1-2,TRBV7-2,TRBD1,many,TGTGCCAGCAGCTCGAGGACAGGGCCAGTGTATGGCTACACCTTC,CASSSRTGPVYGYTF
TRBJ1-2,TRBV6-6,.,few,TGTGCCAGCACCATGGACGGTTCTAACTATGGCTACACCTTC,CASTMDGSNYGYTF
TRBJ2-3,TRBV13,.,.,TGTGCCGGCAGCTTATTACGGGATACGCAGTATTTT,CAGSLLRDTQYF
TRBJ2-3,TRBV18,.,few,TGTGCCAGCTCACCACCGGCAGGGTCCGGTACAGATACGCAGTATTTT,CASSPPAGSGTDTQYF
TRBJ2-1,TRBV2,TRBD2,.,TGTGCCAGCAGTTTCAACAGACTAGCGGGGGGGCACAATGAGCAGTTCTTC,CASSFNRLAGGHNEQFF
TRBJ2-7,TRBV11-2,TRBD2,many,TGTGCCAGCAGCTTAAGCCAAGTAGCGGGCTCCTACGAGCAGTACTTC,CASSLSQVAGSYEQYF
TRBJ2-2,TRBV11-2,TRBD2,.,TGTGCCAGCAGCGCGGGGGGGTACACCGGGGAGCTGTTTTTT,CASSAGGYTGELFF
TRBJ2-1,TRBV6-1,TRBD1,few,TGTGCCAGCAGCCACAGGGGCCATGAGCAGTTCTTC,CASSHRGHEQFF
TRBJ2-7,TRBV11-1,TRBD1,.,TGTGCCAGCAGCCCCCACAGGACAGGGCACGAGCAGTACTTC,CASSPHRTGHEQYF